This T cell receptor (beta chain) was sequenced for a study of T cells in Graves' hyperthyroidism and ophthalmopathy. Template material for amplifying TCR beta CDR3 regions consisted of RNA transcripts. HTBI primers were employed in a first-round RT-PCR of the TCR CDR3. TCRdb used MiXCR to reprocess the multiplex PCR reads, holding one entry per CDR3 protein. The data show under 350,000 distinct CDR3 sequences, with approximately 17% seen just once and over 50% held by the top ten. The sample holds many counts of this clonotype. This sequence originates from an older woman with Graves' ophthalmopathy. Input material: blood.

CDR3 in amino acids: CASGLTGADIQYF. DNA for the CDR3: TGTGCTAGTGGTTTGACAGGGGCGGACATTCAGTACTTC. This chain joins TRBV12-5 and TRBJ2-4; 7 bases agree with TRBD1. V shed 2 bases and J 8 bases; nucleotides not matched to a gene: 3. The CDR3 is 13 amino acids. CDR1 and CDR2 from the germline V gene are LGHNT and FRNRAP.